This T cell receptor beta chain was found in a study of human T cells and chemical hapten exposure. Study results and caveats: Versus controls, significantly more large CDR3 similarity clusters arose from expanded TCRs.

Individual cDNA molecules in this library carried unique molecular identifiers. In TCRdb, the RACE reads were re-called with MiXCR into one record per CDR3 protein. In the table there are about 180,000 distinct CDR3 sequences, 30% of which are singletons. There are 13 residues in the CDR3. Germline lookup yields CDR1 LGHNA and CDR2 YNFKEQ. V lost 0 bases, J lost 6 bases, and 6 bases lay in between. The time point was: pre-sensitization, week 0. Treatment of the sample: therapeutic diphenylcyclopropenone sensitization with weekly scalp DPC. Each donor was an alopecia patient between 18 and 70 years of age who qualified for DPC. Concerning this clonotype: Its specificity is not known.

The rearrangement joins TRBV4-2 to TRBJ1-5; D is unclear. This receptor was taken from a woman in her thirties with alopecia areata. Some clones in this sample may be carry-over from other donors' samples. The starting material was whole blood, obtained in connection with sensitization to the hapten diphenylcyclopropenone (DPC). CDR3 in DNA: TGTGCCAGCAGCCAAGACAGTGGTCAGCCCCAGCATTTT. Amino acids: CASSQDSGQPQHF.